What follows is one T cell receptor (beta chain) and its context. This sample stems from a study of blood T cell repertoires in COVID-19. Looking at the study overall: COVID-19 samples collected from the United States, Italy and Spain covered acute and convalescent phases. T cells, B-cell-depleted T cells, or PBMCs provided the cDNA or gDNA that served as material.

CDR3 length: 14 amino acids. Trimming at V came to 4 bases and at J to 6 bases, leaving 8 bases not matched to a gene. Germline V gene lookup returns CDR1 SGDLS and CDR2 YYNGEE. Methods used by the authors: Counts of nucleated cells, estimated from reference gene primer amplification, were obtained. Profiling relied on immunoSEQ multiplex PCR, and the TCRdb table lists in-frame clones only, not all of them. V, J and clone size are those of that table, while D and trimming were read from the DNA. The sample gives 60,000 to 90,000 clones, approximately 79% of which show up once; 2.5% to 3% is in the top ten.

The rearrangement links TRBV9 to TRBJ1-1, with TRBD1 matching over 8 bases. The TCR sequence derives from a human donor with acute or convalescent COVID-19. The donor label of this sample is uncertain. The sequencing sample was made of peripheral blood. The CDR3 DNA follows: TGTGCCAGCAGCTTCTCCGGGACAGGCCCTGAAGCTTTCTTT. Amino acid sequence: CASSFSGTGPEAFF.